This passage covers 14 T cell receptor beta chains from one sample sequenced in a study of regulatory T cells in long-lasting Graves disease. Both iRepertoire HTBI primers and Arm-PCR of CDR3 regions were used to build the TCR beta libraries. TCRdb re-called the multiplex PCR reads through MiXCR, storing one row per CDR3 protein. The sample lists 300,000 to 400,000 distinct CDR3 sequences; about 20% were seen once. Described time point: persistent/refractory GD, antithyroid drugs over 5 years with positive TRAb. PBMCs were the source of the RNA used for TCR sequencing. This material consisted of peripheral blood mononuclear cells (PBMCs), taken when the disease was refractory, from a patient treated with antithyroid drugs. These receptors originate from a female donor with Graves disease.

This clonotype has ten or more counts. This chain links TRBV30 with TRBJ1-1; possible D gene TRBD1, 5 bases. The CDR3 runs to 13 residues. Germline V gene lookup returns CDR1 GTSNPN and CDR2 SVGIG (reference sequence). Trimming stripped 0 bases from V and 3 bases from J, with 8 bases between. This chain's CDR3 is CAWSVGRDTEAFF. The CDR3 bases are TGTGCCTGGAGTGTAGGCAGGGACACTGAAGCTTTCTTT.

This clonotype was observed a handful of times. The chain uses TRBV15 and TRBJ2-4; a possible D gene is TRBD2 (6 bases). Germline CDR1 LNHNV, CDR2 YYDKDF (reference sequence). The CDR3 is 15 residues long. The ends were cut back, 6 bases at V and 1 base at J, with 13 bases in the middle. In nucleotides, the CDR3 is TGTGCCACCAGTTACGGGGGAACTGCCAAAAACATTCAGTACTTC. This encodes CATSYGGTAKNIQYF.

Only a few counts were recorded for this clonotype. This chain links TRBV3-1 with TRBJ2-7; a weak D match, TRBD1 (5 bases). The end of the DNA is better explained by TRBJ2-5, so the J call may be wrong. Germline CDR1 is LGHDT and CDR2 is YNNKEL (reference sequence). The CDR3 covers 13 residues. CDR3: CASSGVGRETQYF. DNA for the CDR3: TGTGCCAGCAGCGGGGTGGGGCGAGAGACCCAGTACTTC.

The CDR3 sequence: CSAKRGLETQYF. In DNA form, the CDR3 reads TGCAGTGCTAAAAGGGGGTTGGAGACCCAGTACTTC. The V call is TRBV20-1, the J call TRBJ2-5, with D perhaps matching TRBD1 (6 bases). The germline V and J ends were trimmed by 4 bases and 5 bases, with 11 bases remaining between them. The germline CDR1 and CDR2 sequences are DFQATT and SNEGSKA (reference sequence). This CDR3 is built from 12 residues.

This clonotype was seen repeatedly, ten times or more. The chain combines TRBV13 with TRBJ2-7; 7 bases fit TRBD2. The CDR3 covers 17 residues. CDR1 and CDR2 from the germline V gene are PRHDT and FYEKMQ (reference sequence). Trimming at V came to 1 base and at J to 2 bases, leaving 11 bases not matched to a gene. Here the CDR3 DNA reads TGTGCCAGCAGCTTAGTTGCGGGAGCGCTGAGGACCTACGAGCAGTACTTC. It is translated as CASSLVAGALRTYEQYF.

The gene calls are TRBV20-1 and TRBJ2-7; a possible D gene is TRBD2 (6 bases). The CDR3 has 14 amino acids. V lost 3 bases, J lost 5 bases, and 17 bases lay in between. The V gene's germline CDR1 is DFQATT and CDR2 SNEGSKA (reference sequence). In DNA, the CDR3 is TGCAGTGCTAGGGGGGAGGTGGGTTTCGACGAGCAGTACTTC. It codes for CSARGEVGFDEQYF.

The chain has TRBV11-2 and TRBJ2-2, with no clear D. CDR1 is SGHAT and CDR2 is FQNNGV in the germline V gene. The CDR3 is 16 residues long. Trimming removed 2 bases from V and 3 bases from J, with 13 bases in between. This CDR3 reads CASSLRWVPDTGELFF. CDR3 bases: TGTGCCAGCAGCTTAAGATGGGTGCCGGACACCGGGGAGCTGTTTTTT.

This clonotype occurred many times. The chain employs TRBV27 and TRBJ2-7; TRBD2 aligns across 13 bases. This CDR3 is built from 17 residues. The J segment lost 2 bases and the V segment lost 3 bases, leaving 7 bases of the junction unmatched. In germline, CDR1 is MNHEY, CDR2 SMNVEV (reference sequence). The CDR3 DNA follows: TGTGCCAGCAGTTTGACTAGCGGGAGGAGAGGTACCTACGAGCAGTACTTC. It specifies CASSLTSGRRGTYEQYF.

The table lists this clonotype with many counts. The rearrangement joins TRBV11-2 to TRBJ2-7; D may correspond to TRBD1 or TRBD2 (5 bases each). CDR3 length equals 14 residues. Deletions cut 3 bases from V and 4 bases from J, with 13 bases between. Germline CDR1 reads SGHAT; CDR2 reads FQNNGV. In DNA, the CDR3 is TGTGCCAGCAGCTTCCAGGGCGGGCCATACGAGCAGTACTTC. It encodes CASSFQGGPYEQYF.

V and J are TRBV5-1 and TRBJ2-1; TRBD2 matches 7 bases. Germline assignment: CDR1 SGHRS and CDR2 YFSETQ. Trimming removed 0 bases from V and 8 bases from J; junction bases left unmatched: 8. The CDR3 contains 15 residues. CDR3 nucleotide sequence: TGCGCCAGCAGCTTGGTTGCGGGGGTCCTGGATGAGCAGTTCTTC. Encoded protein: CASSLVAGVLDEQFF. Based on the CDR3 plus reference TRBV5-1 and TRBJ2-1, the full variable domain is KAGVTQTPRYLIKTRGQQVTLSCSPISGHRSVSWYQQTPGQGLQFLFEYFSETQRNKGNFPGRFSGRQFSNSRSEMNVSTLELGDSALYLCASSLVAGVLDEQFFGPGTRLTVL.

CDR3 in amino acids: CASRRTGGGTGELFF. CDR3 bases: TGTGCCAGCAGGCGTACAGGGGGCGGGACCGGGGAGCTGTTTTTT. V usage is TRBV11-2 and J usage is TRBJ2-2; 9 nucleotides match TRBD1. The CDR3 covers 15 residues. CDR1 SGHAT and CDR2 FQNNGV come from the germline V gene. V lost 6 bases, J lost 5 bases, and 7 bases stayed unmatched.

This clonotype was seen ten or more times. CDR3 nucleotide sequence: TGCGCCAGCAGTCCGGGACATCAAAATGAAAAACTGTTTTTT. This translates into CASSPGHQNEKLFF. The chain recombines TRBV5-1 with TRBJ1-4; TRBD1 is a possible D gene (6 bases). Germline CDR1 reads SGHRS; CDR2 reads YFSETQ. The CDR3 runs 14 residues. Trimming left V 5 bases short and J 5 bases short, with 13 bases between.

The chain links TRBV20-1 to TRBJ1-5; 8 bases agree with TRBD1. The germline V gene encodes CDR1 DFQATT and CDR2 SNEGSKA (reference sequence). The CDR3 covers 15 residues. V was pared by 4 bases and J by 7 bases, with 12 bases of the junction left unmatched. CDR3 loop: CSATTRQGRWQPQHF. The CDR3 DNA is TGCAGTGCTACAACTCGACAGGGGAGGTGGCAGCCCCAGCATTTT.

About this clonotype itself: A much larger clone is a single base away; this may be a read error. J is TRBJ1-1 and V is TRBV4-3; D not certain. Between the trimmed V and J ends, which lost 1 base and 4 bases, there was a span of 13 bases. This CDR3 has 15 residues. Germline lookup yields CDR1 LGHNA and CDR2 YSLEER. The CDR3 DNA reads TGCGCCAGCAGCCAAGTTTACGAGGTGGGCACTGAAGCTTTCTTT. It specifies CASSQVYEVGTEAFF.